One sample yielded the 21 T cell receptor beta chains listed below, sequenced in a study of T cell clonality in common variable immunodeficiency (dated by TCRdb to the mid-2010s). The method behind the library was the immunoSEQ multiplex PCR assay. The clones in this table, taken by TCRdb from immuneACCESS, are in-frame only. Not every clone is retained; where verified, under half of the shortfall comes from an unresolved V gene, and the cause of the rest is unknown. The sample comprises roughly 57,000 clones, and every one was counted more than once. The ten largest make up about 0.85% of the sample. Sequences were obtained from peripheral blood mononuclear cells. These receptors were collected from a person aged 18 to 75 in good health.

This clone appeared many times. Read sequence stops 3 residues before the CDR3 end, and the germline J gene provides the missing end. This sequence joins TRBV5-5 and TRBJ2-1; D remains unclear. This CDR3 has 14 residues. V was cut by 1 base and J by 7 bases, with 12 bases left in between. Germline CDR1 and CDR2: SGHKS and YYEKEE (reference sequence). CDR3 DNA, as far as it was read: TGTGCCAGCAGCTTGCGATTGACAAGGAATGAG. It encodes CASSLRLTRNE. The whole CDR3 is CASSLRLTRNEQFF. The variable domain in full, with the rest retrieved from reference TRBV5-5 and TRBJ2-1, is DAGVTQSPTHLIKTRGQQVTLRCSPISGHKSVSWYQQVLGQGPQFIFQYYEKEERGRGNFPDRFSARQFPNYSSELNVNALLLGDSALYLCASSLRLTRNEQFFGPGTRLTVL.

Points on this clone: A single base separates this from a much larger clone, so it may be a read error. The missing CDR3 end, 3 residues past where the read stops, is filled in from the germline J gene. V gene TRBV6-2 or TRBV6-3 combines with J gene TRBJ2-3; maybe TRBD1 (6 bases). CDR1 is MNHEY and CDR2 is SVGEGT in the germline V gene. The CDR3 spans 16 residues. The CDR3 sequence is CASTPLAGQGYQPQYF. Partial CDR3 DNA: TGTGCCAGCACCCCCTTGGCGGGTCAGGGGTATCAGCCG.

This clone has ten or more counts. The CDR3 end lies 3 residues beyond the end of the read and is filled in from the germline J gene. The chain is built from TRBV2 and TRBJ2-1; TRBD2 agrees at 9 bases. The CDR3 consists of 14 residues. V lost 8 bases to trimming and J lost 5 bases; unmatched junction nucleotides: 7. Per the germline V gene, CDR1 is SNHLY and CDR2 is FYNNEI. CDR3 DNA, as far as it was read: TGTGCCAGCGTAGGCGGGAGGGCCAACAATGAG. It is translated as CASVGGRANNE. Given in full, the CDR3 is CASVGGRANNEQFF.

This clone was observed at least ten times. The read terminates 3 residues ahead of where the CDR3 ends, so the germline J gene completes it. The chain employs TRBV11-2 and TRBJ2-5; D not certain. The CDR3 length is 13 residues. Trimming took off 1 base at V and 4 bases at J, with 7 bases between the two ends. Germline V CDR1 and CDR2: SGHAT, FQNNGV. This CDR3 is CASSLGPGETQYF. Partial CDR3 DNA: TGTGCCAGCAGCTTAGGCCCAGGAGAGACC.

This clone was detected ten times or more. The CDR3 end is not reached by the read, which stops 3 residues before it; the germline J gene fills it in. V usage is TRBV5-6 and J usage is TRBJ2-1; 8 bases line up with TRBD2. CDR3 length: 15 residues. V lost 5 bases and J lost 8; bases outside the gene matches: 12. Germline V gives CDR1 SGHDT, CDR2 YYEEEE. The part of the CDR3 DNA that was read is TGTGCCAGCAGTACCCTGAGCGGGAGAGTATATGAG. Translated: CASSTLSGRVYE. The whole CDR3 sequence is CASSTLSGRVYEQFF.

This clone was recorded many times. The sequenced fragment ends 3 residues before the CDR3 boundary, so the rest is inferred from the germline J gene. V usage is TRBV19 and J usage is TRBJ2-3; D ambiguous. Trimming removed 3 bases from V and 6 bases from J, with 10 bases in between. Germline CDR1 reads LNHDA; CDR2 reads SQIVND (reference sequence). The CDR3 runs to 13 residues. Here the CDR3 reads CASSIVVSDTQYF. The CDR3 DNA, read in part, is TGTGCCAGTAGTATTGTAGTGTCGGATACG.

This clone was counted at least ten times. The DNA ends 3 residues before the CDR3 does, and the rest of the CDR3 is filled in from the germline J gene. The chain couples TRBV20-1 to TRBJ1-5; D uncertain. Trimming stripped 6 bases from V and 1 base from J, with 10 bases between. Germline assignment: CDR1 DFQATT and CDR2 SNEGSKA (reference sequence). This CDR3 comprises 13 residues. The DNA read from the CDR3 is TGCAGTGCGAAGACAAGAAGCAATCAGCCC. Amino acids: CSAKTRSNQP. The full CDR3 protein reads CSAKTRSNQPQHF.

This clone occurred many times. The read falls 3 residues short of the CDR3 end, and the missing part is taken from the germline J gene. This chain joins TRBV7-2 and TRBJ1-4; maybe TRBD1 (5 bases). This CDR3 is built from 14 residues. V was cut by 3 bases and J by 9 bases, with 14 bases left in between. Germline CDR1 and CDR2: SGHTA and FQGNSA. CDR3: CASSFLGQGKKLFF. The CDR3 DNA, read in part, is TGTGCCAGCAGCTTTCTCGGGCAGGGTAAAAAA.

This clone showed up many times. The missing CDR3 end, 3 residues past where the read stops, is filled in from the germline J gene. The rearrangement joins TRBV10-3 to TRBJ2-2; 8 nucleotides match TRBD1. This CDR3 is 16 amino acids long. Losses at the gene ends were 4 bases for V and 4 bases for J; bases not matched to a gene: 8. In germline, CDR1 is ENHRY, CDR2 SYGVKD. This chain's CDR3 is CAISAGQGGGTGELFF. CDR3 bases read: TGTGCCATCAGTGCAGGACAGGGCGGCGGCACCGGGGAG.

This clone has ten or more counts. Read data end 3 residues before the CDR3 end; the end is taken from the germline J gene. V is TRBV10-1 and J is TRBJ2-2; TRBD1 agrees at 7 bases. J was trimmed by 0 bases and V by 6 bases; bases with no gene match: 1. From germline, CDR1 is WNHNN and CDR2 SYGVQD (reference sequence). The length of the CDR3 is 14 residues. The DNA read from the CDR3 is TGCGCCAGCAGGGACAGGTCGAACACCGGGGAG. This sequence encodes CASRDRSNTGE. The full CDR3 protein is CASRDRSNTGELFF.

The table lists this clone with many counts. Read sequence stops 3 residues before the CDR3 end, and the germline J gene provides the missing end. This sequence joins TRBV6-1 and TRBJ2-7, with 12 bases fitting TRBD1. The CDR3 loop spans 14 amino acids. Germline lookup yields CDR1 MNHNS and CDR2 SASEGT. With 4 bases clipped from V and 5 bases from J, the junction kept 3 bases outside the gene matches. The CDR3 bases that were read are TGTGCCAGCAGTGCCGGGACAGGGGGCAACGAG. It encodes CASSAGTGGNE. Given in full, the CDR3 is CASSAGTGGNEQYF.

There are many counts of this clone. The read stops 3 residues short of the end of the CDR3; the missing end is completed from the germline J gene. The rearrangement uses TRBV7-2 and TRBJ2-3; possibly TRBD2 for D (5 bases). Germline V gene data show CDR1 as SGHTA and CDR2 as FQGNSA. The CDR3 is made up of 14 amino acids. CDR3 in amino acids: CASSLVLPGETQYF. The DNA read from the CDR3 is TGTGCCAGCAGCTTAGTGCTGCCCGGGGAGACG.

This clone came up many times. With the read ending 3 residues before the CDR3 end, the germline J gene is used to fill in that end. This chain links TRBV4-2 with TRBJ2-2; no clear D gene. CDR1 is LGHNA, CDR2 YNFKEQ, per germline. The CDR3 totals 14 residues. The CDR3: CASSQDPEQVELFF. The CDR3 DNA, read in part, is TGTGCCAGCAGCCAAGATCCCGAGCAGGTTGAG.

This clone was recorded many times. The read ends 3 residues early relative to the CDR3; the germline J gene fills the gap. The rearrangement joins TRBV7-8 to TRBJ1-1; D remains ambiguous. This CDR3 has 13 residues. Germline V gives CDR1 SGHVS, CDR2 FQNEAQ. Partial CDR3 DNA: TGTGCCAGCAGCTTAAGAGAGCGGGGTGCA. Its translation is CASSLRERGA. The whole CDR3 reads CASSLRERGAAFF.

There are many counts of this clone. With the read ending 3 residues before the CDR3 end, the germline J gene is used to fill in that end. This chain uses TRBV29-1 with TRBJ2-6; D is undetermined. The CDR3 consists of 12 residues. The V gene's germline CDR1 is SQVTM and CDR2 ANQGSEA. The CDR3 loop is CAAQAGANVLTF. The CDR3 bases that were read are TGCGCCGCGCAAGCCGGGGCCAACGTC.

This clone was picked up many times. The CDR3 end is not reached by the read, which stops 3 residues before it; the germline J gene fills it in. This chain joins TRBV11-2 and TRBJ2-1; TRBD2 might be the D (5 bases). The CDR3 runs 15 residues. Germline values: CDR1 SGHAT, CDR2 FQNNGV. Trimming removed 4 bases at V and 3 bases at J, with 13 bases between. Partial CDR3 DNA: TGTGCCAGCAGCTCCGGGGTAGCCTACTACAATGAG. Translating it yields CASSSGVAYYNE. The full CDR3 reads CASSSGVAYYNEQFF.

This clone appeared many times. The read is 3 residues too short to cover the CDR3 end, so that end is filled in from the germline J gene. This chain links TRBV19 with TRBJ2-1; TRBD2 agrees at 15 bases. The CDR3 is 15 residues long. CDR1 and CDR2 (germline): LNHDA, SQIVND (reference sequence). V trimming: 5 bases; J trimming: 7 bases; junction bases outside the gene matches: 3. The part of the CDR3 DNA that was read is TGTGCCAGTAGTGCCGGGACTAGCGGGAGGAATGAG. This encodes CASSAGTSGRNE. The full CDR3 protein reads CASSAGTSGRNEQFF. Based on the CDR3 plus reference TRBV19 and TRBJ2-1, the full variable domain is DGGITQSPKYLFRKEGQNVTLSCEQNLNHDAMYWYRQDPGQGLRLIYYSQIVNDFQKGDIAEGYSVSREKKESFPLTVTSAQKNPTAFYLCASSAGTSGRNEQFFGPGTRLTVL.

Many counts were recorded for this clone. The read halts 3 residues ahead of the CDR3 end, with the missing end drawn from the germline J gene. This sequence joins TRBV6-2 or TRBV6-3 and TRBJ1-5; D is ambiguous. This CDR3 contains 14 residues. Per the germline V gene, CDR1 is MNHEY and CDR2 is SVGEGT. Trimming removed 4 bases from V and 0 bases from J, with 7 bases in between. The CDR3 loop reads CASSFTYSNQPQHF. The DNA read from the CDR3 is TGTGCCAGCAGTTTTACCTATAGCAATCAGCCC.

This clone was picked up many times. The sequenced part of the CDR3 DNA is TGTGCCAGCAGCCAATTGGTGCGGAATAATTCACCC. Translated: CASSQLVRNNSP. The complete CDR3 sequence is CASSQLVRNNSPLHF. This chain connects TRBV14 to TRBJ1-6; D is unclear. The read comes to an end 3 residues before the CDR3 does, leaving the germline J gene to fill in the end. This CDR3 spans 15 amino acids. From germline, CDR1 is SGHDN and CDR2 FVKESK. V lost 2 bases to trimming and J lost 5 bases, with 10 bases between them.

This clone was seen at least ten times. Read data end 3 residues before the CDR3 end; the end is taken from the germline J gene. The gene calls are TRBV30 and TRBJ2-3, with TRBD2 identical over 7 bases. J was trimmed by 2 bases and V by 5 bases; bases with no gene match: 4. The germline gives CDR1 GTSNPN, CDR2 SVGIG (reference sequence). The CDR3 is 13 amino acids. The part of the CDR3 DNA that was read is TGTGCCTGGGGGGGGGTCCTCACAGATACG. Its translation is CAWGGVLTDT. The entire CDR3 sequence reads CAWGGVLTDTQYF.

This clone was picked up many times. The DNA read from the CDR3 is TGTGCCTGGAGTCGGGGACACCTCTCTGGAAACACC. This translates into CAWSRGHLSGNT. The CDR3 as a whole reads CAWSRGHLSGNTIYF. The chain is built from TRBV30 and TRBJ1-3; possible D gene TRBD1, 6 bases. The read comes to an end 3 residues before the CDR3 does, leaving the germline J gene to fill in the end. The V end was cut by 2 bases, the J end by 0 bases, with 11 bases between. The CDR3 runs 15 residues. Per germline, CDR1 GTSNPN and CDR2 SVGIG (reference sequence).